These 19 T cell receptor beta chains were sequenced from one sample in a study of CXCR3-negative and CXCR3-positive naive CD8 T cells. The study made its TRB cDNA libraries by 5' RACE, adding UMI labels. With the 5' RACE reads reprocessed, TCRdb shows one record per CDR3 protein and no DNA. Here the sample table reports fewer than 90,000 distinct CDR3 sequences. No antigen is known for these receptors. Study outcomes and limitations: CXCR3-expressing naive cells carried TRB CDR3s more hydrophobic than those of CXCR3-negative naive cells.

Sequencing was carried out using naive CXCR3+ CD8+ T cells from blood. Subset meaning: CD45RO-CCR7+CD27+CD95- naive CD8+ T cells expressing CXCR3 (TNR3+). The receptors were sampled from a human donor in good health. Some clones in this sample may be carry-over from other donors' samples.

CDR3 protein: CASRPAGGGEPLHF. The chain uses TRBV27 and TRBJ1-6; TCRdb's D call, TRBD1, is unchecked because there is no DNA. This CDR3 is 14 amino acids long. Germline V gene lookup returns CDR1 MNHEY and CDR2 SMNVEV (reference sequence).

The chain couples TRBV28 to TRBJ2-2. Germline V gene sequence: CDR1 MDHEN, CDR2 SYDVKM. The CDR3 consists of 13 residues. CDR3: CASSLSWPGELFF.

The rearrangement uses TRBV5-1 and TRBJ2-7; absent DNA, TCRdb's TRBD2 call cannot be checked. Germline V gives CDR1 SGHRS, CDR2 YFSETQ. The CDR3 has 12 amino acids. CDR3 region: CASKAGAGEQYF.

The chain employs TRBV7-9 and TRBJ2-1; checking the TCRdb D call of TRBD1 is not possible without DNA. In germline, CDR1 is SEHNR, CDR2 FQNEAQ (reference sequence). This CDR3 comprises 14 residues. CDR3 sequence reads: CASNNRRDPNEQFF.

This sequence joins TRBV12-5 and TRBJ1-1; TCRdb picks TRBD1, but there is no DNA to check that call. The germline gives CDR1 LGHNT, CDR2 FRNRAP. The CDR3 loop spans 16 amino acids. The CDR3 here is CASGLALQRQPLEAFF.

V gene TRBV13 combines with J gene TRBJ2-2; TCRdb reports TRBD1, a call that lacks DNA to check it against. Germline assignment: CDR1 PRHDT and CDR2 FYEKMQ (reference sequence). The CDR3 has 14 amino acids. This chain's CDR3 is CASKQQGAGGELFF.

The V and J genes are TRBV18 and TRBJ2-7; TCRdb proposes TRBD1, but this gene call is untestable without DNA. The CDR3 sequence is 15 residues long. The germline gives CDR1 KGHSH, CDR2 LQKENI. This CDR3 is CASSPHDRPSYEQYF.

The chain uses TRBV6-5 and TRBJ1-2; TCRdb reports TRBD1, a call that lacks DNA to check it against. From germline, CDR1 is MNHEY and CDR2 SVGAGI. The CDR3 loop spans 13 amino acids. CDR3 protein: CASSYGTGGGYTF.

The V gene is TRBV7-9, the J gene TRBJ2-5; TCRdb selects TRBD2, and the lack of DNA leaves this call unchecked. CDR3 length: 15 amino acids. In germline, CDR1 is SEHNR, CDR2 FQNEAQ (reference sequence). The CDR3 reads CASSLVLAGDETQYF.

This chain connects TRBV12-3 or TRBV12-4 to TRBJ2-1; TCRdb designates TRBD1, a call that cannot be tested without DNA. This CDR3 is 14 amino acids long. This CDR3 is CAISSGQGDVEQFF.

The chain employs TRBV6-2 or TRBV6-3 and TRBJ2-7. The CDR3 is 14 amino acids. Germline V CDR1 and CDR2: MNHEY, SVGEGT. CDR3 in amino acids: CASSLTDDFYEQYF.

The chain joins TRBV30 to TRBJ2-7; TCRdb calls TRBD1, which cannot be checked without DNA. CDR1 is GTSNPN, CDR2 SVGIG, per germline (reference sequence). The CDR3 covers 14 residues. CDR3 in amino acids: CAWSTVAGDYEQYF. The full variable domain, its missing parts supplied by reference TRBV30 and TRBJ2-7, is SQTIHQWPATLVQPVGSPLSLECTVEGTSNPNLYWYRQAAGRGLQLLFYSVGIGQISSEVPQNLSASRPQDRQFILSSKKLLLSDSGFYLCAWSTVAGDYEQYFGPGTRLTVT.

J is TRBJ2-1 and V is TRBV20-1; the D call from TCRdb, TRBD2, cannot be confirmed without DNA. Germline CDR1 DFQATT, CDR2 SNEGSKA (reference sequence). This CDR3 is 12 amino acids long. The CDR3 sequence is CSASLGGNEQFF.

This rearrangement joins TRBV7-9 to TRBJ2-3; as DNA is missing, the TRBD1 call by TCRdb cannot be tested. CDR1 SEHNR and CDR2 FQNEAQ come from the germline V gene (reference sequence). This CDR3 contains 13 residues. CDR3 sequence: CASSRSVADTQYF. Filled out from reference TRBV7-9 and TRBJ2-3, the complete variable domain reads DTGVSQNPRHKITKRGQNVTFRCDPISEHNRLYWYRQTLGQGPEFLTYFQNEAQLEKSRLLSDRFSAERPKGSFSTLEIQRTEQGDSAMYLCASSRSVADTQYFGPGTRLTVL.

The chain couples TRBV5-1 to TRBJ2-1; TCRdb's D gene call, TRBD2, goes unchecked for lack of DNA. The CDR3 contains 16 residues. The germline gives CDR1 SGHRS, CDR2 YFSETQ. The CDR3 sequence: CASSLRGTSGYNEQFF.

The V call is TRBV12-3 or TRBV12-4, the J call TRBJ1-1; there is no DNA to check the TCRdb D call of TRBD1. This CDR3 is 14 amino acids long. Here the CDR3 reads CASSLGGKLTEAFF.

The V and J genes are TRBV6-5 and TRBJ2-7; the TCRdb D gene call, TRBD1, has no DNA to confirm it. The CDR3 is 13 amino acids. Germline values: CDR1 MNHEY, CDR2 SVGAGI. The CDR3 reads CASSYRETYEQYF.

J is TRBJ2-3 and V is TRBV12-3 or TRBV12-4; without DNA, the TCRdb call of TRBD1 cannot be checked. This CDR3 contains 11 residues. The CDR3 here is CASSSPGTQYF.

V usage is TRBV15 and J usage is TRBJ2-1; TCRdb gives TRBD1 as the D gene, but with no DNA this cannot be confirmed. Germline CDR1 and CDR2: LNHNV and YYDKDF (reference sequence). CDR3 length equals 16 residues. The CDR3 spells CATSIPGTENVNEQFF.